What follows are 14 T cell receptor beta chains derived from one specimen sequenced in a study of radiation and T cells in renal cell carcinoma. Assay used: immunoSEQ multiplex PCR; TCRdb lists only in-frame clones, some missing. The sample has around 26,000 clones, roughly 64% seen once. Treatment indicated: treatment-naive control, cytoreductive nephrectomy. This material consisted of tumor tissue, taken from a patient whose treatment was nephrectomy without radiotherapy. The receptors derive from a man between 40 and 49 years old with renal cell carcinoma.

The V gene is TRBV13, the J gene TRBJ2-1; TRBD2 matches 11 bases. The CDR3 length is 17 residues. Germline CDR1 and CDR2: PRHDT and FYEKMQ (reference sequence). V lost 1 base, J lost 3 bases, and 5 bases stayed unmatched. For the CDR3, the DNA is TGTGCCAGCAGCTTAGAGGCTAGCGGGGGGTTCTACAATGAGCAGTTCTTC. Amino acids: CASSLEASGGFYNEQFF.

The CDR3 spells CATSRGENTEAFF. Written as DNA, the CDR3 is TGTGCCACCAGCAGAGGTGAGAACACTGAAGCTTTCTTT. This chain connects TRBV15 to TRBJ1-1; no firm D call. CDR3 length: 13 amino acids. V was trimmed by 1 base and J by 1 base, leaving 4 bases between them. Germline CDR1 and CDR2: LNHNV and YYDKDF (reference sequence).

This chain joins TRBV6-1 and TRBJ2-3; TRBD1 is a possible D gene (5 bases). Germline V gene sequence: CDR1 MNHNS, CDR2 SASEGT. The CDR3 loop spans 13 amino acids. The ends were cut back, 8 bases at V and 7 bases at J, with 16 bases in the middle. The CDR3 region is CASYVKGVNTQYF. In DNA form, the CDR3 reads TGTGCCAGCTACGTTAAAGGGGTAAATACGCAGTATTTT.

The rearrangement links TRBV18 to TRBJ1-3; the D gene is possibly TRBD1 (5 bases). Looked up from germline, CDR1 is KGHSH and CDR2 is LQKENI. V lost 0 bases and J 0 bases, leaving 12 bases between the germline ends. The CDR3 is made up of 17 amino acids. DNA of the CDR3: TGTGCCAGCTCACCACCCAGACAGATCACCTCTGGAAACACCATATATTTT. Its translation is CASSPPRQITSGNTIYF.

This chain joins TRBV12-1 and TRBJ2-2; the listed D gene, TRBD1, was not tested against the DNA. TRBV12-1 is a pseudogene. The CDR3 covers 15 residues. The CDR3 coding sequence is TGTGCCAGCAGCTGCGGGACAGCGAACACCGGGGAGCTGTTTTTT. It is translated as CASSCGTANTGELFF.

V gene TRBV4-3 combines with J gene TRBJ1-1; the D is unclear. Trimming took 0 bases from V and 3 from J, leaving 8 bases between them. This CDR3 is built from 14 residues. Germline V gene lookup returns CDR1 LGHNA and CDR2 YSLEER. The CDR3 sequence: CASSQDRIYTEAFF. CDR3 in DNA: TGCGCCAGCAGCCAAGACAGAATATACACTGAAGCTTTCTTT.

V is TRBV7-9 and J is TRBJ1-4; 10 bases line up with TRBD1. The length of the CDR3 is 14 residues. Germline V gene sequence: CDR1 SEHNR, CDR2 FQNEAQ (reference sequence). With 4 bases clipped from V and 8 bases from J, the junction kept 4 bases outside the gene matches. The CDR3 is CASSSGQGGEKLFF. CDR3 nucleotide sequence: TGTGCCAGCAGCTCCGGACAGGGGGGGGAAAAACTGTTTTTT.

This clone has only a few counts. This chain connects TRBV29-1 to TRBJ1-1; 7 bases are shared with TRBD1. Germline CDR1 SQVTM, CDR2 ANQGSEA. With V trimmed by 7 bases and J by 0 bases, 5 bases remained unmatched. The length of the CDR3 is 13 residues. The CDR3 is CSGNRGLNTEAFF. In DNA, the CDR3 is TGCAGCGGGAACAGGGGACTGAACACTGAAGCTTTCTTT. Looking up the rest from reference TRBV29-1 and TRBJ1-1 gives the full variable domain: SAVISQKPSRDICQRGTSLTIQCQVDSQVTMMFWYRQQPGQSLTLIATANQGSEATYESGFVIDKFPISRPNLTFSTLTVSNMSPEDSSIYLCSGNRGLNTEAFFGQGTRLTVV.

A few counts support this clone. This chain uses TRBV5-1 with TRBJ2-3; TRBD2 is a possible D gene (7 bases). Per germline, CDR1 SGHRS and CDR2 YFSETQ. Trimming cost V 7 bases and J 8 bases, with 11 bases left between them. This CDR3 spans 11 amino acids. CDR3 protein: CASGLGGTQYF. Here the CDR3 DNA reads TGCGCCAGCGGACTAGGGGGTACGCAGTATTTT.

This rearrangement joins TRBV5-1 to TRBJ2-3, with 7 bases that match TRBD2. The V gene's germline CDR1 is SGHRS and CDR2 YFSETQ. The V gene end was trimmed by 2 bases and the J gene end by 2 bases; junction bases not matched to a gene: 2. The CDR3 totals 14 residues. This CDR3 reads CASSFGRNTDTQYF. As DNA, the CDR3 is TGCGCCAGCAGCTTCGGGAGGAACACAGATACGCAGTATTTT.

The chain has TRBV4-3 and TRBJ2-7; possible D gene TRBD2, 5 bases. V lost 3 bases to trimming and J lost 4 bases, with 10 bases between them. The CDR3 is made up of 13 amino acids. Germline CDR1 is LGHNA and CDR2 is YSLEER. CDR3 DNA sequence: TGCGCCAGCAGCCAGGGAGTTGGATACGAGCAGTACGTC. Its translation is CASSQGVGYEQYV.

This clone was recorded a few times. This chain's CDR3 is CSVERQGLEYGYTF. The CDR3 DNA is TGCAGCGTTGAGAGACAGGGGCTTGAATATGGCTACACCTTC. This chain joins TRBV29-1 and TRBJ1-2, with 8 bases identical to TRBD1. Looked up from germline, CDR1 is SQVTM and CDR2 is ANQGSEA. V was pared by 3 bases and J by 5 bases, with 8 bases of the junction left unmatched. This CDR3 has 14 residues.

V is TRBV4-1 and J is TRBJ1-3; TRBD1 matches 9 bases. Trimming removed 2 bases from V and 1 base from J; junction bases left unmatched: 12. The length of the CDR3 is 19 residues. CDR1 and CDR2 (germline): MGHRA, YSYEKL. The CDR3 DNA reads TGCGCCAGCAGCCAACCGCTGGGGGGGACAGGGAGATCTGGAAACACCATATATTTT. Translated: CASSQPLGGTGRSGNTIYF.

V is TRBV19 and J is TRBJ2-7; D is unresolved. Germline V CDR1 and CDR2: LNHDA, SQIVND (reference sequence). V was shortened by 4 bases and J by 6 bases, with 10 bases between the two germline ends. This CDR3 is built from 12 residues. The CDR3 here is CASSTQWGEQYF. CDR3 coding DNA: TGTGCCAGTAGTACCCAGTGGGGCGAGCAGTACTTC.